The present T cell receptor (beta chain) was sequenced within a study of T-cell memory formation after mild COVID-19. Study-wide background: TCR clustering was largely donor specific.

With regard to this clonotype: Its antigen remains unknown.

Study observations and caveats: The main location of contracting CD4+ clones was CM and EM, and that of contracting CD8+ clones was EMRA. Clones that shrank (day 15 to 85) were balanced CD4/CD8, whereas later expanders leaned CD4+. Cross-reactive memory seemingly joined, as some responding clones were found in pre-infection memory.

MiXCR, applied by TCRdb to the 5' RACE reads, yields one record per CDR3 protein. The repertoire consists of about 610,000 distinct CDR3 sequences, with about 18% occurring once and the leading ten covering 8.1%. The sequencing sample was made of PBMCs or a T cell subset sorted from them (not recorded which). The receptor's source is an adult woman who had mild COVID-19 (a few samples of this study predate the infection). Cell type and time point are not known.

In DNA form, the CDR3 reads TGCGCCAGCAGCCAAGATCCTCGGCTAGCGGAGAGCACAGATACGCAGTATTTT. Translated, it gives CASSQDPRLAESTDTQYF. The chain links TRBV4-1 to TRBJ2-3; 7 nucleotides agree with TRBD2. With V trimmed by 0 bases and J by 0 bases, 9 bases remained unmatched. This CDR3 region has 18 residues. CDR1 is MGHRA and CDR2 is YSYEKL in the germline V gene.